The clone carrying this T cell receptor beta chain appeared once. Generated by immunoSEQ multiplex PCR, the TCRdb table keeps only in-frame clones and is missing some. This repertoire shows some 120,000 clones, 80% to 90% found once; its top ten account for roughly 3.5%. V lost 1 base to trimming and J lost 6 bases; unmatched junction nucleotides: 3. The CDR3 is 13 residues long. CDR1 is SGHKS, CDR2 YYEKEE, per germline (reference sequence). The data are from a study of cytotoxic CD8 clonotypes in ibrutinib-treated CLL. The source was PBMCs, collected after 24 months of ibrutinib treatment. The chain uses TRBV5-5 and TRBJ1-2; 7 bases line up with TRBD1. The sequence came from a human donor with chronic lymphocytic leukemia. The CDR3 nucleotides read TGTGCCAGCAGCTTGATGCAGGGGGATGGCTACACCTTC. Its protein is CASSLMQGDGYTF.